This TCR beta chain was obtained from a study of blood T cells in healthy people across ages (dated by TCRdb to the mid-2010s). For the wider study: In model experiments, roughly one uniquely barcoded TCR beta cDNA molecule per two T cells was captured by template switching. The donors were split into four age groups: young (average around 15 years), middle-aged (about 40), aged (over 55) and long-lived (under 85). The study analyzed two additional independent replicas of 1 million unique cDNA reads from the same blood draw for two donors, one aged 18 to 30 and one aged 80 or older. The study measured age-related changes in TCR beta repertoire diversity using deep sequencing normalized with unique cDNA molecular identifiers. To avoid experimental bias, donors of different ages were randomly spread across the sequencing lanes.

This clonotype was found a few times. The antigen this receptor binds is unknown. It has no much larger one-base neighbor in the sample; base qualities were not kept. Library construction relied on 5' RACE. The instrument given in TCRdb is Illumina HiSeq 2500. A second PCR of about 6 to 11 cycles was performed with a sample-barcoded 5' primer and a J-beta primer mix. Each TCR beta cDNA molecule received a unique molecular identifier from a template-switch 5' adaptor carrying 12 random nucleotides. At least 3 million CDR3-containing paired-end reads were obtained from each sample. All of the RNA was converted into first-strand cDNA using the Mint cDNA synthesis kit, with a TRBC-specific oligonucleotide serving as the primer. Following uracil-DNA glycosylase treatment, a first 18-cycle PCR with universal primers M1SS and BC2_uni_R was performed on all cDNA. Under the source paper's analysis protocol: Normalization of each sample was performed by random selection of 1 million high-quality reads, each carrying a distinct molecular identifier. Instead of being binned into consensus sequences, reads that shared molecular identifiers were thrown out. MiTCR, set to a Q25 quality threshold and the strictest error-elimination algorithm, was used for CDR3 identification, clonotype clustering and error correction. A nonparametric unseen species model with Euler transformation was used to estimate lower-bound total TCR beta diversity. TCRdb trimmed the raw reads at Q25, called clones with MiXCR and kept productive beta chains. Rows are unified per CDR3 protein, each entry keeping the most common DNA and genes. TCRdb, rather than the study authors, made the V and J calls. The sample table shows about 940,000 distinct CDR3 sequences, and roughly 43% are seen once. The ten largest make up 13% of the sample.

From the cysteine through the phenylalanine, the CDR3 covers 14 amino acids. Just the 42-base CDR3 DNA is kept, in frame starting at base 1. V is pared back by 4 bases and J by 6 bases, with 13 bases lying between the germline termini. Based on the germline V gene, the CDR1 and CDR2 sequences are SGHRS and YFSETQ. Results the study describes overall, beyond this receptor: The CMV infection status of donors was not known, potentially confounding age-related changes in expanded clonotypes. Conclusive comparison of naive and antigen-experienced compartments was prevented by the profiling of bulk unsorted PBMCs. As age increased, observed TCR beta diversity per million T cells dropped in a roughly linear way, and a significant reduction was already evident by age 40. Estimates of total diversity from one million sequenced T cells were regarded as lower bounds and underestimates. The long-lived group showed more naive CD4+ T cells, fewer expanded clones and increased TCR diversity than the aged group, suggesting age selection. The percentage of naive T cells measured by flow cytometry correlated strongly with observed TCR beta diversity.

Donors were 39 systemically healthy Caucasian individuals from Russia aged roughly 6 to 90 years. About 9.8 milliliters of peripheral blood were drawn from each donor into EDTA-treated Vacutainer tubes. Ficoll-Paque density-gradient centrifugation was used to isolate PBMCs, with at least 7 million per sample. Total RNA, at least 6 micrograms per sample, was extracted from PBMCs with Trizol reagent. The percentages of naive CD45RAhigh/CD27high T cells were determined by flow cytometry on a PBMC aliquot from every donor. Specimen: blood. This sequence originates from a man aged 25 to 40 in good health. The V gene is TRBV5-1 and the J gene is TRBJ2-2; the best D guess is TRBD2, with 6 bases matching. The CDR3 corresponds to CASSPGLLPGELFF. At the DNA level, the sequence is TGCGCCAGCAGCCCGGGACTGCTCCCCGGGGAGCTGTTTTTT.